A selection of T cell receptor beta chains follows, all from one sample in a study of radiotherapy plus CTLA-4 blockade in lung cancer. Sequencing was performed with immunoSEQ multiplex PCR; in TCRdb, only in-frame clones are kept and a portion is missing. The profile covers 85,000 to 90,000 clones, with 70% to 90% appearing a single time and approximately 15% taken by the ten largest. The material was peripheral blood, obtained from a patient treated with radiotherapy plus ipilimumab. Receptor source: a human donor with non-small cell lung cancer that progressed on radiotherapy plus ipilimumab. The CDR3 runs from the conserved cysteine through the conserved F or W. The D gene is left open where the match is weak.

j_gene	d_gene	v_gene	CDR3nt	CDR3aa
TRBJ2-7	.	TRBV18	TGTGCCAGCTCACCATACAGTGACTACGAGCAGTACTTC	CASSPYSDYEQYF
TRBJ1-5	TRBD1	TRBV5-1	TGCGCCAGCAGCCCCGGGACAGGGAATCAGCCCCAGCATTTT	CASSPGTGNQPQHF
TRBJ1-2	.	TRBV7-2	TGTGCCAGCAGCCCCGGACAGACCCGAGGGGGCTACACCTTC	CASSPGQTRGGYTF
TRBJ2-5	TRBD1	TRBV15	TGTGCCACCAGCAGACCACAGGGGGGCCAAGAGACCCAGTACTTC	CATSRPQGGQETQYF
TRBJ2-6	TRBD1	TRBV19	TGTGCCAGCCAGGGACAGAGAACTGGGGCCAACGTCCTGACTTTC	CASQGQRTGANVLTF
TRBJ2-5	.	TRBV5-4	TGTGCCAGCAGCTTGCGTGAAGTGGAGTACTTC	CASSLREVEYF
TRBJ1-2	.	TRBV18	TGTGCCAGCTCACCTCTCGGGGGTTATGGCTACACCTTC	CASSPLGGYGYTF
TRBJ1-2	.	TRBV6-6	TGTGCCAGCATCAAACAGGGAAGCTATGGCTACACCTTC	CASIKQGSYGYTF
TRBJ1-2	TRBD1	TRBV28	TGTGCCAGCAGTTTACGGGGACAGGTGCCCTATGGCTACACCTTC	CASSLRGQVPYGYTF
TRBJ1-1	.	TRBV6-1	TGTGCCAGCACCGGGTCTATGAACACTGAAGCTTTCTTT	CASTGSMNTEAFF
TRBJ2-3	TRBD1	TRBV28	TGTGCCAGCAGTTCATACAGGGGAACGCAGTATTTT	CASSSYRGTQYF
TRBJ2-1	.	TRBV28	TGTGCCAGCGGGGACGCATCCTACAATGAGCAGTTCTTC	CASGDASYNEQFF
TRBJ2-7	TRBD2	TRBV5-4	TGTGCCAGCAGTCCTAGCGGGAAGAGCTCCTACGAGCAGTACTTC	CASSPSGKSSYEQYF
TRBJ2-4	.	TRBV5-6	TGTGCCAGCAGCTTTCTCGGGTTAGCCAAAAACATTCAGTACTTC	CASSFLGLAKNIQYF
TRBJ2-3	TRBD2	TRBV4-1	TGCGCCAGCAGCCAAGATGTGCTAGCGGTTGGCACAGATACGCAGTATTTT	CASSQDVLAVGTDTQYF
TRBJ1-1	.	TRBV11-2	TGTGCCAGCAGCACCTATCGGGGGACGAACACTGAAGCTTTCTTT	CASSTYRGTNTEAFF
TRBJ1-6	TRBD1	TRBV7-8	TGTGCCAGCAGCTTAAGGGGGGACAGAGGTAATTCACCCCTCCACTTT	CASSLRGDRGNSPLHF
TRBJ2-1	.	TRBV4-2	TGTGCCAGCAGCCAAGATTATACTCAGGCCTCATACAATGAGCAGTTCTTC	CASSQDYTQASYNEQFF